The 15 T cell receptor beta chains reported below all come from one sample, sequenced in a study of T cells in Graves' hyperthyroidism and ophthalmopathy. Using RNA transcripts as the source, TCR beta CDR3 regions were amplified. Initially, a first-round RT-PCR of the TCR CDR3 employed the HTBI primer set. One entry per CDR3 protein results from TCRdb running MiXCR on the multiplex PCR reads. The sample holds approximately 600,000 distinct CDR3 sequences, 14% seen once. Sequencing input: blood. Receptors originate from a young woman with Graves' ophthalmopathy.

The sample holds many counts of this clonotype. V gene TRBV6-1 combines with J gene TRBJ2-3; 7 bases fit TRBD2. V gave up 7 bases and J gave up 3 bases; unmatched junction bases: 13. The CDR3 extends over 16 amino acids. In germline, CDR1 is MNHNS, CDR2 SASEGT. The CDR3 here is CASTTPGASGTDTQYF. For the CDR3, the DNA is TGTGCCAGCACCACCCCTGGGGCTAGCGGTACAGATACGCAGTATTTT.

In this sample, this clonotype turned up many times. The rearrangement uses TRBV30 and TRBJ1-4; tentatively, D is TRBD1 (6 bases). Between the trimmed V and J ends, which lost 0 bases and 7 bases, there was a span of 18 bases. The V gene's germline CDR1 is GTSNPN and CDR2 SVGIG (reference sequence). This CDR3 is built from 16 residues. DNA of the CDR3: TGTGCCTGGAGTGTAACGTGGCAGGGGATTCCTGAAAAACTGTTTTTT. This translates into CAWSVTWQGIPEKLFF.

This clonotype showed up many times. The junction departs from germline at one end; a sequencing error may be responsible. The chain is built from TRBV27 and TRBJ2-1; maybe TRBD1 (6 bases). The CDR3 consists of 15 residues. CDR1 and CDR2 (germline): MNHEY, SMNVEV (reference sequence). CDR3 amino acids: CATSFEQGTYNEQFF. DNA of the CDR3: TGTGCCACCAGTTTCGAACAGGGTACCTACAATGAGCAGTTCTTC.

The rearrangement links TRBV19 to TRBJ2-1, with D possibly matching TRBD2 (5 bases). The CDR3 loop spans 15 amino acids. The germline gives CDR1 LNHDA, CDR2 SQIVND (reference sequence). V was cut by 3 bases and J by 9 bases, with 18 bases left in between. CDR3 bases: TGTGCCAGTAGTATTTTCATCGGGGTTCCGGCTGAGCAGTTCTTC. This gives the protein CASSIFIGVPAEQFF.

This chain uses TRBV29-1 with TRBJ2-7; D perhaps matches TRBD1 (5 bases). V was trimmed by 7 bases and J by 0 bases, leaving 7 bases between them. The germline CDR1 and CDR2 sequences are SQVTM and ANQGSEA. The CDR3 spans 11 residues. The CDR3 DNA sequence: TGCAGCGGACAGTTCTCCTACGAGCAGTACTTC. It is translated as CSGQFSYEQYF.

This chain joins TRBV29-1 and TRBJ1-1; perhaps TRBD1 as D (5 bases). This CDR3 has 11 residues. Germline values: CDR1 SQVTM, CDR2 ANQGSEA. V was shortened by 4 bases and J by 11 bases, with 14 bases between the two germline ends. CDR3 DNA sequence: TGCAGCGTTGTGACAGAGGCCGGGGCTTTCTTT. Translation gives CSVVTEAGAFF.

This clonotype was detected only a few times. The chain combines TRBV18 with TRBJ2-3, with TRBD1 as a possible D gene (5 bases). The ends were cut back, 1 base at V and 4 bases at J, with 12 bases in the middle. CDR1 and CDR2 (germline): KGHSH, LQKENI. The CDR3 totals 15 residues. The CDR3 reads CASSPLDPGSDTQYF. DNA of the CDR3: TGTGCCAGCTCACCACTCGATCCAGGGTCAGATACGCAGTATTTT.

There are many counts of this clonotype. The chain couples TRBV3-1 to TRBJ1-1, with D unresolved. Per germline, CDR1 LGHDT and CDR2 YNNKEL (reference sequence). This CDR3 region has 12 residues. The V gene lost 1 base and the J gene lost 3 bases, with 3 bases spanning the gap. This CDR3 reads CASSQGDTEAFF. The CDR3 nucleotides are TGTGCCAGCAGCCAAGGGGACACTGAAGCTTTCTTT.

The V and J genes are TRBV18 and TRBJ2-7; 8 bases are shared with TRBD2. CDR3 size: 16 residues. V trimming: 6 bases; J trimming: 2 bases; junction bases outside the gene matches: 12. CDR1 and CDR2 from the germline V gene are KGHSH and LQKENI. The CDR3 sequence is CASSLSRGRIPYEQYF. The CDR3 DNA follows: TGTGCCAGCTCCCTCAGCCGCGGGAGGATCCCCTACGAGCAGTACTTC.

This clonotype was detected many times. The chain couples TRBV27 to TRBJ1-5; tentatively, D is TRBD1 (5 bases). Deletions cut 5 bases from V and 5 bases from J, with 10 bases between. This CDR3 is built from 13 residues. CDR1 and CDR2 (germline): MNHEY, SMNVEV (reference sequence). CDR3 coding DNA: TGTGCCAGCAGTAGAGACAGAGATCAGCCCCAGCATTTT. It is translated as CASSRDRDQPQHF.

In this sample, this clonotype turned up many times. The rearrangement uses TRBV27 and TRBJ1-1; no firm D call. The CDR3 covers 11 residues. In germline, CDR1 is MNHEY, CDR2 SMNVEV (reference sequence). The ends were cut back, 6 bases at V and 7 bases at J, with 9 bases in the middle. The CDR3: CASRSSGEAFF. The CDR3 nucleotides are TGTGCCAGCAGATCCTCCGGTGAAGCTTTCTTT.

J is TRBJ2-3 and V is TRBV24-1; either TRBD1 or TRBD2 may fit D (5 bases each). Per the germline V gene, CDR1 is KGHDR and CDR2 is SFDVKD. V dropped 0 bases and J dropped 6 bases, with 18 bases sitting between them. This CDR3 is built from 17 residues. The CDR3 DNA sequence: TGTGCCACCAGTGATTTGCGGGGTGGCAGGGCCGGGGATACGCAGTATTTT. Translated, it gives CATSDLRGGRAGDTQYF.

A word on this clonotype: The CDR3 ends on some other residue instead of the conserved phenylalanine or tryptophan, so this is likely a read error. The chain uses TRBV6-2 or TRBV6-3 and TRBJ2-1; no clear D. The CDR3 totals 13 residues. The V and J ends lost 6 bases and 0 bases respectively, with 6 bases between them. The V gene's germline CDR1 is MNHEY and CDR2 SVGEGT. The CDR3 loop is CASRPGSYNEQFL. DNA for the CDR3: TGTGCCAGCAGGCCGGGCTCCTACAATGAGCAGTTCCTC.

This clonotype has ten or more counts. The V gene is TRBV29-1, the J gene TRBJ1-1, with D uncertain. V was pared by 7 bases and J by 7 bases, with 22 bases between. This CDR3 is built from 14 residues. CDR1 is SQVTM and CDR2 is ANQGSEA in the germline V gene. CDR3 in DNA: TGCAGCGCCCCAAAGGGCAGCGCAGAGGATGAAGCTTTCTTT. Translating gives CSAPKGSAEDEAFF.

The J gene is TRBJ2-7, the V gene TRBV11-2; D uncertain. V gave up 5 bases and J gave up 9 bases, with 17 bases separating them. The CDR3 totals 13 residues. Germline CDR1 is SGHAT and CDR2 is FQNNGV. This CDR3 is CASSGWESLGQYF. CDR3 nucleotides: TGTGCCAGCAGCGGGTGGGAATCTCTAGGGCAGTACTTC.